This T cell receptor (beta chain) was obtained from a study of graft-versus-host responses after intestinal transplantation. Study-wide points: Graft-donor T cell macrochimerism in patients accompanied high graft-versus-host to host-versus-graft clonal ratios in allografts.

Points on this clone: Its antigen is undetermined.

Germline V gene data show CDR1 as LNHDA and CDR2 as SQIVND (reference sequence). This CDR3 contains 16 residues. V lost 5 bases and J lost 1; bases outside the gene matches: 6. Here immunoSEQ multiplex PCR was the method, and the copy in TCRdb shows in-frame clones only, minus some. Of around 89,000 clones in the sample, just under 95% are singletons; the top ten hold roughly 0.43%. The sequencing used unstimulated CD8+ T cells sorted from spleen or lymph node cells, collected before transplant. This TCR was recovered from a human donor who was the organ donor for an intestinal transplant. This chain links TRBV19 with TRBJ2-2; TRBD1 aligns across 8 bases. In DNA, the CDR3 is TGTGCCAGTAGTCCTTGGACAGGGAAGAACACCGGGGAGCTGTTTTTT. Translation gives CASSPWTGKNTGELFF.